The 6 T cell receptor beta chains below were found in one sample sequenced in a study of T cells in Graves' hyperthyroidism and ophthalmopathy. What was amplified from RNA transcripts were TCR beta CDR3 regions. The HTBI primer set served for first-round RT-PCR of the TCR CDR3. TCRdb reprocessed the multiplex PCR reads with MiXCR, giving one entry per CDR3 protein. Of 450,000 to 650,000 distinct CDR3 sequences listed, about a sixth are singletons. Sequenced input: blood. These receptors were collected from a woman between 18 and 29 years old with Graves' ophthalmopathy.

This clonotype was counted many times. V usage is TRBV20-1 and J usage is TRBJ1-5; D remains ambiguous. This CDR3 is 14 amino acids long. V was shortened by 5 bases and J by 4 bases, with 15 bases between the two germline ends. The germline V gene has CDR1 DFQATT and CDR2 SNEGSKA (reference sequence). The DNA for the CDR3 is TGCAGTGCTGGGCCGGGTCGGGTGAATCAGCCCCAGCATTTT. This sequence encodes CSAGPGRVNQPQHF.

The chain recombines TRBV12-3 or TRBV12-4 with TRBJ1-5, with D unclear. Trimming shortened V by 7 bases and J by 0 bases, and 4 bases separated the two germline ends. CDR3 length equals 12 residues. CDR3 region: CASMGSNQPQHF. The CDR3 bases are TGTGCCAGCATGGGTAGCAATCAGCCCCAGCATTTT.

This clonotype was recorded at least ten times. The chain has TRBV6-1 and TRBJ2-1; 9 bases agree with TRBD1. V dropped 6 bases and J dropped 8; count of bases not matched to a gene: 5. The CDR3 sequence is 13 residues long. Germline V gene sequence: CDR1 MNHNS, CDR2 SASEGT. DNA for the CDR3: TGTGCCAGCAGCGGACAGGGGTGGGATGAGCAGTTCTTC. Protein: CASSGQGWDEQFF.

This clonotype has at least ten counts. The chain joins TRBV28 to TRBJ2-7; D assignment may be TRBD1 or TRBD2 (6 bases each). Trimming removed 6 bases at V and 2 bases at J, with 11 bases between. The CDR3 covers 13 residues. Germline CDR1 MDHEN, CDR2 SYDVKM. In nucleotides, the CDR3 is TGTGCCAGCAGAACCCGGGGGCCCTACGAGCAGTACTTC. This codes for CASRTRGPYEQYF.

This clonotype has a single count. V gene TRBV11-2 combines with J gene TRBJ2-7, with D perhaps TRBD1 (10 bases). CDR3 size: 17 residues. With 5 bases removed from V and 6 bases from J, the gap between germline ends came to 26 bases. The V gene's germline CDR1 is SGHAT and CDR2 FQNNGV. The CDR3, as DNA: TGTGCCAGCAGCCCCCAGACAGGGGGCGGGGGGGCGACCGAGCAGTACTTC. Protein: CASSPQTGGGGATEQYF.

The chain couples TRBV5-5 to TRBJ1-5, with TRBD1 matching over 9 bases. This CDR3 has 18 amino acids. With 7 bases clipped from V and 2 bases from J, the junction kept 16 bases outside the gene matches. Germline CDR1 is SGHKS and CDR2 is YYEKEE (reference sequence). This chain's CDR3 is CASGPRGQGIIGNQPQHF. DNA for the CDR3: TGTGCCAGCGGCCCCCGAGGACAGGGGATAATTGGCAATCAGCCCCAGCATTTT.